A selection of T cell receptor beta chains follows, all from one sample in a study of cytomegalovirus exposure and HLA in healthy donors. The data were produced by immunoSEQ multiplex PCR, yet TCRdb's version contains in-frame clones alone and is incomplete. Among about 120,000 clones, 55% to 65% were seen once, and the ten largest hold 9% to 10%. Specimen: PBMCs. These receptors all stem from a middle-aged man in good health and CMV-seropositive. The CDR3 runs from the conserved cysteine through the conserved F or W. The order of the fields is CDR3 length, clone size, V gene, D gene, J gene, CDR3 DNA, CDR3 protein. The D gene is left open where the match is weak. The size field is filled for only some rows; it gives once, few, many or a size class.

15	few	TRBV5-4	-	TRBJ2-1	TGTGCCAGCAGCTACAGGAAGGGGTTGGACAATGAGCAGTTCTTC	CASSYRKGLDNEQFF
16	-	TRBV6-6	TRBD1	TRBJ2-2	TGTGCCAGCAGTTTACTGGGGTCCAGGGGGCCCGGGGAGCTGTTTTTT	CASSLLGSRGPGELFF
12	-	TRBV29-1	TRBD1	TRBJ1-1	TGCAGCGGGGCACGGACAGGGGTTGAAGCTTTCTTT	CSGARTGVEAFF
14	-	TRBV29-1	-	TRBJ1-2	TGCAGCGTTGAAGGCGGGGCAGCCTACTATGGCTATACCTTC	CSVEGGAAYYGYTF
11	-	TRBV20-1	TRBD1	TRBJ1-1	TGCAGAGGGGACAGAAACACTGAAGCTTTCTTT	CRGDRNTEAFF
15	few	TRBV7-9	TRBD1	TRBJ1-4	TGTGCCAGCAGCTCTTCCCGGACAGGGGGTGAAAAACTGTTTTTT	CASSSSRTGGEKLFF
14	many	TRBV15	-	TRBJ2-7	TGTGCCACCAGCAGAGGTAACACTAACTACGAGCAGTACTTC	CATSRGNTNYEQYF
14	-	TRBV28	-	TRBJ1-1	TGTGCCAGCAGTTTCCCCCTAGGGAACACTGAAGCTTTCTTT	CASSFPLGNTEAFF
16	-	TRBV5-1	TRBD1	TRBJ2-7	TGCGCCAGCAGCTTGGCCCGGGACAGGGGGCACTACGAGCAGTACTTC	CASSLARDRGHYEQYF
12	-	TRBV19	-	TRBJ2-3	TGTGCCAGTAGTTTAGCAGCAGATACGCAGTATTTT	CASSLAADTQYF
16	-	TRBV19	-	TRBJ1-4	TGTGCCAGTAGGGCAACCTTGGTTGCAACTAATGAAAAACTGTTTTTT	CASRATLVATNEKLFF
13	few	TRBV9	TRBD1	TRBJ2-5	TGTGCCAGCAGCGTTGGGGACAGAGAGACCCAGTACTTC	CASSVGDRETQYF
15	-	TRBV11-2	-	TRBJ1-2	TGTGCCAGCAGCTTTACTCCCTATTCAAACTATGGCTACACCTTC	CASSFTPYSNYGYTF
14	-	TRBV29-1	TRBD2	TRBJ2-3	TGCAGCGCGAGACTAGCGGGGGGGGGAGATACGCAGTATTTT	CSARLAGGGDTQYF
16	-	TRBV15	-	TRBJ1-1	TGTGCCACCAGCAGAGGCAAGACACTGGAGGTCACTGAAGCTTTCTTT	CATSRGKTLEVTEAFF
16	few	TRBV19	-	TRBJ1-2	TGTGCCAGTAGTACCATCACAGGGAAGGGGGACTATGGCTACACCTTC	CASSTITGKGDYGYTF
16	-	TRBV4-1	TRBD1	TRBJ2-7	TGCGCCAGCAGCACCCCGACAGGGGGCAATAGCTACGAGCAGTACTTC	CASSTPTGGNSYEQYF
15	-	TRBV5-1	-	TRBJ2-7	TGCGCCAGCAGCTTCGACATTGGGAGCTCCTACGAGCAGTACTTC	CASSFDIGSSYEQYF
13	-	TRBV10-2	TRBD1	TRBJ2-3	TGCGCCAGCGGGGACAGGGTAACAGATACGCAGTATTTT	CASGDRVTDTQYF
15	few	TRBV18	-	TRBJ2-1	TGTGCCAGCTCACCACCGAACAGTCCCTACAATGAGCAGTTCTTC	CASSPPNSPYNEQFF
16	few	TRBV2	TRBD1	TRBJ1-5	TGTGCCAGCACTGGGACAGGGGGTCGGGGCAATCAGCCCCAGCATTTT	CASTGTGGRGNQPQHF
15	-	TRBV13	-	TRBJ2-1	TGTGCCAGCAAGTCTGCGGAGGACTCCTACAATGAGCAGTTCTTC	CASKSAEDSYNEQFF
16	-	TRBV11-2	TRBD1	TRBJ2-1	TGTGCCAGCAGCCCATCGGGGACAGGGGGCTACAATGAGCAGTTCTTC	CASSPSGTGGYNEQFF
13	-	TRBV6-6	TRBD2	TRBJ2-2	TGTGCCAGCAGGAGGACTAGCGACGGGGAGCTGTTTTTT	CASRRTSDGELFF
15	-	TRBV2	TRBD1	TRBJ2-7	TGTGCCAGCAGGGAGACAGGGGGGATTATCTACGAGCAGTACTTC	CASRETGGIIYEQYF
14	few	TRBV11-2	-	TRBJ1-5	TGTGCCAGCAGCTTGGGCAGGGGCAATCAGCCCCAGCATTTT	CASSLGRGNQPQHF
15	-	TRBV10-2	-	TRBJ2-7	TGCGCCAGCAGGGGCACACTGCGTAGCTCCTACGAGCAGTACTTC	CASRGTLRSSYEQYF
14	-	TRBV2	TRBD1	TRBJ2-7	TGTGCCAGCAAGACAGGGGTTTTCTCCTACGAGCAGTACTTC	CASKTGVFSYEQYF
13	few	TRBV5-1	TRBD2	TRBJ2-3	TGCGCCAGCACCGGGACTAATTCAGATACGCAGTATTTT	CASTGTNSDTQYF
16	few	TRBV21-1	-	TRBJ2-7	TGTGCCAGCAGCAAAGATCTTAGCGAGAGCTCCTACGAGCAGTACTTC	CASSKDLSESSYEQYF
15	-	TRBV7-9	-	TRBJ2-7	TGTGCCAGCAGCGTACATCAGGGCAGCTCCTACGAGCAGTACTTC	CASSVHQGSSYEQYF